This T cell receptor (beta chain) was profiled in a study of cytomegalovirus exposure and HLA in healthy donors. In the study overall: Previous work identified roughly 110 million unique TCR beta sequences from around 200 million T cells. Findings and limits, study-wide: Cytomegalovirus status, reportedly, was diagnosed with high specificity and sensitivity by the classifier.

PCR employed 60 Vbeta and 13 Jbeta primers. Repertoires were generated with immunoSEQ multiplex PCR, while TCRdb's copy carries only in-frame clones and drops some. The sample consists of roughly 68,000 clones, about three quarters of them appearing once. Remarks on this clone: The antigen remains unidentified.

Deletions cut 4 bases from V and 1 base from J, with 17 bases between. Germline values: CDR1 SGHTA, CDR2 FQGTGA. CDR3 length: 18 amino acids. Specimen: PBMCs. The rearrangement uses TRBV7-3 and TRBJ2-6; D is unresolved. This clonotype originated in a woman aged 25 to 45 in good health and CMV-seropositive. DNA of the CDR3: TGTGCCAGCAGCTATTACCAGGTAAGACGGTCTGGGGCCAACGTCCTGACTTTC. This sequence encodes CASSYYQVRRSGANVLTF. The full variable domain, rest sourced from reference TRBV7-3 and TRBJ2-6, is GAGVSQTPSNKVTEKGKYVELRCDPISGHTALYWYRQSLGQGPEFLIYFQGTGAADDSGLPNDRFFAVRPEGSVSTLKIQRTERGDSAVYLCASSYYQVRRSGANVLTFGAGSRLTVL.